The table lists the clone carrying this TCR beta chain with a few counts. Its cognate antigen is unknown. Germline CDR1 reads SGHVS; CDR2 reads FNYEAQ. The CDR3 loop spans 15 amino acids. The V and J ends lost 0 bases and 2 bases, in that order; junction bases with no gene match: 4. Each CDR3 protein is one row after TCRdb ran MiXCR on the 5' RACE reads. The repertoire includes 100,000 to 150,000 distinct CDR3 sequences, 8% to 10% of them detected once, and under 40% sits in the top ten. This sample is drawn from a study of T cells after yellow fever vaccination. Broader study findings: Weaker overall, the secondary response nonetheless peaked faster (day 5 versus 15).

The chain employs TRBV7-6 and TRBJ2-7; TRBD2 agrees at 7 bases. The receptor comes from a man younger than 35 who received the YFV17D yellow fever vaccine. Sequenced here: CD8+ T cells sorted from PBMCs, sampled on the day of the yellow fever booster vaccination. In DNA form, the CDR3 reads TGTGCCAGCAGCTTAGCGCACGGACTAGCCTACGAGCAGTACTTC. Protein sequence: CASSLAHGLAYEQYF.